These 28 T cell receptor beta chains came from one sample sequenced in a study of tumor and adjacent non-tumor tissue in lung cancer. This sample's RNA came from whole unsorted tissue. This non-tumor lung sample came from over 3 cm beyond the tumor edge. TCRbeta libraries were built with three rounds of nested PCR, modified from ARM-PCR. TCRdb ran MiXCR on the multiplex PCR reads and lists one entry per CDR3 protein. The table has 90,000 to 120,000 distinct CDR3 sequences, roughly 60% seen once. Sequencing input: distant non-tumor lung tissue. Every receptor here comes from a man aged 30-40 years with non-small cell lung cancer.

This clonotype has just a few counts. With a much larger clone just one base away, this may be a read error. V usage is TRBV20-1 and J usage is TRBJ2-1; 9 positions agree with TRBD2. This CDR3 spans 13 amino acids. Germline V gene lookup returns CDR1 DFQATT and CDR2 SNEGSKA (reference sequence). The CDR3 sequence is CSAPGLANNERFF. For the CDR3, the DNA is TGCAGTGCTCCGGGACTAGCCAACAATGAGCGGTTCTTC.

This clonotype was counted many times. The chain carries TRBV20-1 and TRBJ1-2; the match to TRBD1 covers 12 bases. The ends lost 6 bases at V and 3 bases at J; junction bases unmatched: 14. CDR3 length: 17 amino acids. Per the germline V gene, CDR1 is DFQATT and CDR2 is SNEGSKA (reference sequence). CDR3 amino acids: CSAAYRDRGRYYYGYTF. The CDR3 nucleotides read TGCAGTGCCGCCTACCGGGACAGGGGGCGATACTACTATGGCTACACCTTC.

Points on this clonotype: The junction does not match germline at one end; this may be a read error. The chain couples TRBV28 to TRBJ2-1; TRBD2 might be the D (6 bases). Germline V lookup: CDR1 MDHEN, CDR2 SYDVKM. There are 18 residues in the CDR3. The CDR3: CASSSPIAEKSSYDEQFF. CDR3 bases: TGCGCCAGCAGTTCCCCCATAGCGGAGAAGAGCTCCTATGATGAGCAGTTCTTC.

Here the CDR3 reads CASSLAAGIGNTIYF. CDR3 in DNA: TGCGCCAGCTCCTTGGCGGCAGGGATCGGAAACACCATATATTTT. The chain couples TRBV5-1 to TRBJ1-3; weak D call: TRBD1 (5 bases). The germline V gene encodes CDR1 SGHRS and CDR2 YFSETQ. V lost 7 bases, J lost 4 bases, and 18 bases lay in between. This CDR3 is built from 15 residues. The full variable domain, rest sourced from reference TRBV5-1 and TRBJ1-3, is KAGVTQTPRYLIKTRGQQVTLSCSPISGHRSVSWYQQTPGQGLQFLFEYFSETQRNKGNFPGRFSGRQFSNSRSEMNVSTLELGDSALYLCASSLAAGIGNTIYFGEGSWLTVV.

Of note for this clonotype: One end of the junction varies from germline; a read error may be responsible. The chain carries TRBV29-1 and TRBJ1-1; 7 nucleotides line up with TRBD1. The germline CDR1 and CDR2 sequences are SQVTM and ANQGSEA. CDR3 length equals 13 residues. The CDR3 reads CSVLRQGGSGALF. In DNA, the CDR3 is TGCAGCGTCCTCAGACAGGGAGGGAGTGGAGCTTTATTT.

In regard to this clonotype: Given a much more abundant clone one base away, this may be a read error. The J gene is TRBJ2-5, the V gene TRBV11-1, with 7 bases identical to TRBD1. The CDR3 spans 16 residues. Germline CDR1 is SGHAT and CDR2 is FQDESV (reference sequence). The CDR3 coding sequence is TGTGCCAGCTGCTTGACCGGGACAGCGGACCAAGAGACCCAGTACTTC. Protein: CASCLTGTADQETQYF.

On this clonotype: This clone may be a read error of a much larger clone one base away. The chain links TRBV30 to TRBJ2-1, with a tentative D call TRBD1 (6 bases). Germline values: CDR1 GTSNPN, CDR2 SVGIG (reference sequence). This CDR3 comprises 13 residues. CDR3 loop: CAWSADSYNEQLF. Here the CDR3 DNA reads TGTGCCTGGAGTGCGGACAGCTACAATGAGCAGTTATTC.

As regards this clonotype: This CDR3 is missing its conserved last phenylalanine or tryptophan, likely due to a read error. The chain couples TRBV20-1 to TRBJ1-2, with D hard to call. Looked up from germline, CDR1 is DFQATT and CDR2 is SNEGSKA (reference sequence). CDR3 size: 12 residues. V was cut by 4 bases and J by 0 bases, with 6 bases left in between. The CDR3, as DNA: TGCAGTGCTAAAGCGGCTAACTATGGCTACACCATC. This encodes CSAKAANYGYTI.

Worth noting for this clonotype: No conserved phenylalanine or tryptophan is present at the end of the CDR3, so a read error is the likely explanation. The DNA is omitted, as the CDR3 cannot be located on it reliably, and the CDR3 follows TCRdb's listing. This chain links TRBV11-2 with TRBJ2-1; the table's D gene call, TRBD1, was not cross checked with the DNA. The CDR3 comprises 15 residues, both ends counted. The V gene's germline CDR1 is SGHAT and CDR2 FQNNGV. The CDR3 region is CASSPWTGHYNERFL.

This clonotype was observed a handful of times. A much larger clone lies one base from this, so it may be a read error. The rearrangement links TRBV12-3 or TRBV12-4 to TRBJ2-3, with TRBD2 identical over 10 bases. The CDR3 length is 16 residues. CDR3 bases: TGTGTCAGCAGTCCCGTAGCGGGGGGTGCCACAGATACGCAGTATTTT. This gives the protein CVSSPVAGGATDTQYF.

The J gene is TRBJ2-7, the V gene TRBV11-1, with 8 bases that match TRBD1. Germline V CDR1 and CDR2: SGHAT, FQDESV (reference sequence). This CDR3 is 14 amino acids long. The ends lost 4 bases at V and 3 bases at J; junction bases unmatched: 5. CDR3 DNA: TGTGCCAGCAGCTCACGACAGGGGATCTACGAGCAGTACTTC. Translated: CASSSRQGIYEQYF.

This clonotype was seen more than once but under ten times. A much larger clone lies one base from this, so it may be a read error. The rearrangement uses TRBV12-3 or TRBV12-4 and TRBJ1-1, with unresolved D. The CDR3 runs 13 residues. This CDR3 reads CDSRPTWDTEAFF. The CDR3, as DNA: TGTGACAGCAGGCCGACGTGGGACACTGAAGCTTTCTTT.

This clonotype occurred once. CDR3 sequence reads: CASGLTNVAADTQYF. Written as DNA, the CDR3 is TGTGCTAGCGGCTTAACTAACGTGGCCGCAGATACGCAGTATTTT. V and J are TRBV11-3 and TRBJ2-3; maybe TRBD2 (6 bases). Germline CDR1 is SGHNT and CDR2 is YENEEA. The CDR3 is made up of 15 amino acids.

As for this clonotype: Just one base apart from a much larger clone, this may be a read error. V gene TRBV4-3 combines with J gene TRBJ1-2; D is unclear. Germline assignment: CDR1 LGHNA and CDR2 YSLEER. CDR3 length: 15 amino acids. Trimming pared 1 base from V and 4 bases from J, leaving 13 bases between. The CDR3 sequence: CASSQGPDVCYGYTF. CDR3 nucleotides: TGCGCCAGCAGCCAAGGTCCGGACGTCTGCTATGGCTACACCTTC.

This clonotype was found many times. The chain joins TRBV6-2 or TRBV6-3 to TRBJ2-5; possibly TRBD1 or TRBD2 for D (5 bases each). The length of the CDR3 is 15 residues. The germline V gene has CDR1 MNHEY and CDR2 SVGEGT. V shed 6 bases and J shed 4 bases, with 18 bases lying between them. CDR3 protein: CASSPGRRQGETQYF. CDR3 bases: TGTGCCAGCAGCCCGGGACGGAGGCAGGGAGAGACCCAGTACTTC.

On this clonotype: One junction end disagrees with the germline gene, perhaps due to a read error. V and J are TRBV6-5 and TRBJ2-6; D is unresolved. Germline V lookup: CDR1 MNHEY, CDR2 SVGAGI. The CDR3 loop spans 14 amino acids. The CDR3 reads CVSSFRSGANVLTF. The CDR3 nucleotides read TGTGTCAGCAGTTTCAGGTCTGGGGCCAACGTCCTGACTTTC.

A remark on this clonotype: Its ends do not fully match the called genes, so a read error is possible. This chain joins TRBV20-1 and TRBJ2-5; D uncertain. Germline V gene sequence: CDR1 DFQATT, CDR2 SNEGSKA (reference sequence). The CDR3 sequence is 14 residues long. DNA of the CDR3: TGCGGTGCTCCAAACGGTCGTCTCCTAAAGAACCAGTACTTC. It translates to CGAPNGRLLKNQYF.

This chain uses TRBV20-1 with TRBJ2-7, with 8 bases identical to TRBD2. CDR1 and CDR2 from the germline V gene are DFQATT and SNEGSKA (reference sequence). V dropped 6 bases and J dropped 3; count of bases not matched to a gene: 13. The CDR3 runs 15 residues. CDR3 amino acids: CSATGTGGRFYEQYF. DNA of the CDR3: TGCAGTGCGACGGGGACTGGCGGGAGGTTCTACGAGCAGTACTTC.

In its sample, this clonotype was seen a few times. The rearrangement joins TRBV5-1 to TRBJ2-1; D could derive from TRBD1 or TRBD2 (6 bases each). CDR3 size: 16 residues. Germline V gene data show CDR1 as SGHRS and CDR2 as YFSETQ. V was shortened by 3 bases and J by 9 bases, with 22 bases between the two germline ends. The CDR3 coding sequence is TGCGCCAGCAGCTCCGGGGGCCCGACCCAAGCCCTTGAGCAGTTCTTC. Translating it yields CASSSGGPTQALEQFF.

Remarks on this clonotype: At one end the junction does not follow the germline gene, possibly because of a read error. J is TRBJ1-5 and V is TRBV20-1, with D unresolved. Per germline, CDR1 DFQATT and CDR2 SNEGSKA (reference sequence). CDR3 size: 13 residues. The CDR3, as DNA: TGCAGTGCCAGAGATCCCCGCTATCAGCCCAAGCATTTT. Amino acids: CSARDPRYQPKHF.

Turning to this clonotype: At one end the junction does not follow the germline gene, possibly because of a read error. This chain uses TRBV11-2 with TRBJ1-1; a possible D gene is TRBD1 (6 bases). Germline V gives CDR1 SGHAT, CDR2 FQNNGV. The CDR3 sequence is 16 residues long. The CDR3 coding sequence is TGTGCCAGCAGATTAGCGGCCGGACAGATATACACTGAAGCTTTCTTT. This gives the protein CASRLAAGQIYTEAFF.

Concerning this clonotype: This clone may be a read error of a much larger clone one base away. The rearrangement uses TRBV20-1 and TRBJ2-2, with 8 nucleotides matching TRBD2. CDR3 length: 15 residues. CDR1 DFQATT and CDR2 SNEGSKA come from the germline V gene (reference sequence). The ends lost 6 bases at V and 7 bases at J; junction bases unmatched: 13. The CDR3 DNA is TGCAGTGCAGTGGGGACGGGGGGGTCAAACGGGGAGCTGTTTTTT. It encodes CSAVGTGGSNGELFF.

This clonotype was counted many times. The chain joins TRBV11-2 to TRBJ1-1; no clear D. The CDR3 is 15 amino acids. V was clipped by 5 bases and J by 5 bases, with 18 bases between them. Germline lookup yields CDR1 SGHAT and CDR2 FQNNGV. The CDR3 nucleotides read TGTGCCAGCAGCAGGGAGGGAATATTGGGAACTGAAGCTTTCTTT. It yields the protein CASSREGILGTEAFF.

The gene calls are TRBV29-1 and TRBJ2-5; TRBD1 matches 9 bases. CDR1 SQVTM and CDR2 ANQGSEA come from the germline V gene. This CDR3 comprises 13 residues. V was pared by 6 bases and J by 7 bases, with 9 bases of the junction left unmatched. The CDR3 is CSVEGQGLVTQYF. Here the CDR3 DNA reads TGCAGCGTCGAGGGACAGGGTTTGGTGACCCAGTACTTC.

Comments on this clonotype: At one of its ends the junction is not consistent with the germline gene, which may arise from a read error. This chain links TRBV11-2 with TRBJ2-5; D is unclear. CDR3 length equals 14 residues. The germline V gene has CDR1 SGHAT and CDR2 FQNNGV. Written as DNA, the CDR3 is TGTGCCAGGAGCTTATCCATAGTACAAGCGACCCAGTACTTC. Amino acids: CARSLSIVQATQYF. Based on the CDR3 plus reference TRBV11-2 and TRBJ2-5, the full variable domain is EAGVAQSPRYKIIEKRQSVAFWCNPISGHATLYWYQQILGQGPKLLIQFQNNGVVDDSQLPKDRFSAERLKGVDSTLKIQPAKLEDSAVYLCARSLSIVQATQYFGPGTRLLVL.

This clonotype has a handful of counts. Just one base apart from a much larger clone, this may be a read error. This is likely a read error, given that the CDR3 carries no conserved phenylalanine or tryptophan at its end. As DNA, the CDR3 is TGTGCCAGCATTCCCCGGGGAGGGTCGACAGATACGCAGTATTGT. Protein sequence: CASIPRGGSTDTQYC. The J gene is TRBJ2-3, the V gene TRBV6-1, with 7 bases that match TRBD2. Per germline, CDR1 MNHNS and CDR2 SASEGT. This CDR3 contains 15 residues. Unmatched junction bases numbered 10, after V lost 7 bases and J lost 3 bases.

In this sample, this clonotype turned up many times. This CDR3 reads CSAREWTAPNTIYF. CDR3 nucleotide sequence: TGCAGTGCTAGAGAGTGGACCGCGCCGAACACCATATATTTT. J is TRBJ1-3 and V is TRBV20-1; no reliable D call. This CDR3 comprises 14 residues. The germline gives CDR1 DFQATT, CDR2 SNEGSKA (reference sequence). Trimming took off 0 bases at V and 7 bases at J, with 13 bases between the two ends.

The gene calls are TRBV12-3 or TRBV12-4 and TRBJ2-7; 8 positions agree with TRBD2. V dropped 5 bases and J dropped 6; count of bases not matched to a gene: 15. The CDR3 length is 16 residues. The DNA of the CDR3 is TGTGCCAGCAGTCACAGGACTATCGGGGGGGTTTCCGAGCAGTACTTC. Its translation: CASSHRTIGGVSEQYF.